This T cell receptor beta chain is drawn from a study of radiation and T cells in renal cell carcinoma. Study-wide findings and caveats: Top tumor clonotypes rose in blood 2 weeks post-radiation, then contracted. Dominant CDR3 motifs occupied more repertoire in irradiated than control tumors. Compared with controls, irradiated tumors showed greater TCR clonality.

This table comes from immunoSEQ multiplex PCR, and its TCRdb copy is limited to in-frame clones, with some not included. The sample lists under 20,000 clones, 55% to 80% occurring once. The V end lost 0 bases, the J end lost 4 bases, and 10 bases lay between the germline ends. The CDR3 is made up of 14 amino acids. Per the germline V gene, CDR1 is SGHRS and CDR2 is YFSETQ. Specified treatment: 15 Gy SBRT to primary tumor, nephrectomy 4 weeks later. Clear cell pathology was present in this patient's renal cell carcinoma. About this clone: Its antigen is undetermined.

The genes are TRBV5-1 and TRBJ2-5; D may match TRBD1 or TRBD2 (6 bases each). The receptor's source is a woman between 65 and 79 years old with renal cell carcinoma. The sample was tumor tissue, taken from a patient whose treatment included radiotherapy and nephrectomy. The CDR3 protein is CASSLVGGGETQYF. The CDR3 nucleotides read TGCGCCAGCAGCTTGGTTGGAGGGGGAGAGACCCAGTACTTC.